The 21 T cell receptor beta chains presented below share a single source sample, sequenced in a study of human T cells and chemical hapten exposure. TCRdb reprocessed the RACE reads via MiXCR and lists one record per CDR3 protein. In the table there are under 75,000 distinct CDR3 sequences, about 8.5% of which are singletons. The time point: patch test 2, 6 weeks after DPC sensitization. Stated treatment: therapeutic diphenylcyclopropenone sensitization with weekly scalp DPC. The material was whole blood, obtained in connection with sensitization to the hapten diphenylcyclopropenone (DPC). These receptors were collected from a woman in her forties or fifties with alopecia areata. Some clones in this sample may be carry-over from other donors' samples.

V and J are TRBV5-4 and TRBJ2-3, with 11 bases lining up with TRBD2. The germline V gene has CDR1 SGHNT and CDR2 YYREEE (reference sequence). The length of the CDR3 is 15 residues. Losses at the gene ends were 0 bases for V and 5 bases for J; bases not matched to a gene: 2. The CDR3 sequence is CASSLGLAGRDTQYF. The DNA of the CDR3 is TGTGCCAGCAGCTTGGGACTAGCGGGGAGAGATACGCAGTATTTT.

The chain links TRBV7-2 to TRBJ2-3; D is unclear. Trimming shortened V by 5 bases and J by 2 bases, and 8 bases separated the two germline ends. The V gene's germline CDR1 is SGHTA and CDR2 FQGNSA. The CDR3 spans 13 residues. The CDR3 DNA reads as TGTGCCAGCAGCCCAGACTTCACAGATACGCAGTATTTT. It is translated as CASSPDFTDTQYF.

The rearrangement joins TRBV7-2 to TRBJ1-4; D remains unclear. The V end lost 3 bases, the J end lost 8 bases, and 16 bases lay between the germline ends. Germline-derived CDR1 and CDR2 are SGHTA and FQGNSA. This CDR3 region has 15 residues. CDR3 protein: CASSFSRRVGEKLFF. The CDR3, as DNA: TGTGCCAGCAGCTTTAGTCGGCGGGTCGGAGAAAAACTGTTTTTT.

This chain links TRBV27 with TRBJ1-2; perhaps TRBD1 as D (6 bases). Trimming removed 8 bases from V and 0 bases from J, with 16 bases in between. Looked up from germline, CDR1 is MNHEY and CDR2 is SMNVEV (reference sequence). This CDR3 comprises 15 residues. As DNA, the CDR3 is TGTGCCAGCGGAATCCAAGGGGGTTCTAACTATGGCTACACCTTC. Translating gives CASGIQGGSNYGYTF.

This clonotype showed up just a few times. The chain has TRBV28 and TRBJ1-6; the D is unclear. Germline-derived CDR1 and CDR2 are MDHEN and SYDVKM. Trimming left V 4 bases short and J 14 bases short, with 9 bases between. The CDR3 sequence is 11 residues long. In DNA form, the CDR3 reads TGTGCCAGCAGTTCCGCTCTGGCCCTCCACTTT. Residues: CASSSALALHF. The entire variable domain, with the rest obtained from reference TRBV28 and TRBJ1-6, is as follows: DVKVTQSSRYLVKRTGEKVFLECVQDMDHENMFWYRQDPGLGLRLIYFSYDVKMKEKGDIPEGYSVSREKKERFSLILESASTNQTSMYLCASSSALALHFGNGTRLTVT.

At least ten counts were recorded for this clonotype. The chain employs TRBV10-2 and TRBJ1-1; no firm D call. The ends were cut back, 2 bases at V and 1 base at J, with 8 bases in the middle. CDR1 and CDR2 from the germline V gene are WSHSY and SAAADI. CDR3 length: 14 residues. The CDR3 region has the DNA TGCGCCAGCAGTGAGGCGGTTAGGAACACTGAAGCTTTCTTT. This codes for CASSEAVRNTEAFF.

The rearrangement joins TRBV6-2 or TRBV6-3 to TRBJ2-7; a weak D match, TRBD1 (6 bases). The ends were cut back, 4 bases at V and 3 bases at J, with 13 bases in the middle. The V gene's germline CDR1 is MNHEY and CDR2 SVGEGT. The CDR3 runs to 14 residues. The CDR3 reads CASSSTGIHYEQYF. In DNA, the CDR3 is TGTGCCAGCAGTTCCACAGGGATCCACTACGAGCAGTACTTC.

This clonotype has just a few counts. V and J are TRBV5-1 and TRBJ2-2, with D perhaps matching TRBD1 (6 bases). Looked up from germline, CDR1 is SGHRS and CDR2 is YFSETQ. The CDR3 is made up of 17 amino acids. The V end lost 3 bases, the J end lost 2 bases, and 17 bases lay between the germline ends. CDR3: CASSSNRASLNTGELFF. In DNA form, the CDR3 reads TGCGCCAGCAGCTCAAACAGGGCTTCCCTTAACACCGGGGAGCTGTTTTTT.

V gene TRBV20-1 combines with J gene TRBJ2-1; D is unclear. The CDR3 consists of 12 residues. The V gene's germline CDR1 is DFQATT and CDR2 SNEGSKA (reference sequence). V was trimmed by 6 bases and J by 8 bases, leaving 14 bases between them. CDR3 DNA sequence: TGCAGTGCCCGGCCACCTACCCATGAGCAGTTCTTC. Its translation: CSARPPTHEQFF.

This clonotype was counted a few times. This chain connects TRBV7-2 to TRBJ2-3, with D unclear. V shed 0 bases and J shed 1 base, with 8 bases lying between them. CDR3 length: 15 amino acids. Germline V gene sequence: CDR1 SGHTA, CDR2 FQGNSA. CDR3 sequence (DNA): TGTGCCAGCAGCTTAGCGGGCCAGGGCACAGATACGCAGTATTTT. This translates into CASSLAGQGTDTQYF.

The V and J genes are TRBV5-4 and TRBJ2-1, with TRBD2 matching 16 bases. Germline V gene data show CDR1 as SGHNT and CDR2 as YYREEE (reference sequence). V trimming: 3 bases; J trimming: 4 bases; junction bases outside the gene matches: 4. This CDR3 contains 17 residues. The CDR3 nucleotides are TGTGCCAGCAGCTCCCCGGGACTAGCGGGAGGGTACAATGAGCAGTTCTTC. Translating it yields CASSSPGLAGGYNEQFF.

The table lists this clonotype with a few counts. The chain combines TRBV4-3 with TRBJ2-1, with a possible D match to TRBD1 (6 bases). CDR1 LGHNA and CDR2 YSLEER come from the germline V gene. With 5 bases removed from V and 6 bases from J, the gap between germline ends came to 11 bases. The CDR3 sequence is 13 residues long. The CDR3 DNA sequence: TGCGCCAGCAGCGCGATACAGGGCAATGAGCAGTTCTTC. This codes for CASSAIQGNEQFF.

This clonotype was seen a few times. The chain combines TRBV29-1 with TRBJ2-4; no definite D call. Trimming removed 4 bases at V and 0 bases at J, with 1 base between. The CDR3 covers 11 residues. Germline lookup yields CDR1 SQVTM and CDR2 ANQGSEA. The CDR3 DNA sequence: TGCAGCGTTGGAGCCAAAAACATTCAGTACTTC. This encodes CSVGAKNIQYF.

At least ten counts were recorded for this clonotype. The rearrangement uses TRBV5-1 and TRBJ1-5; D may be TRBD1 (5 bases). The CDR3 has 14 residues. Per the germline V gene, CDR1 is SGHRS and CDR2 is YFSETQ. V lost 9 bases and J 6 bases, leaving 19 bases between the germline ends. In nucleotides, the CDR3 is TGCGCCACCCTTACCCAGGGATTGTTTCAGCCCCAGCATTTT. Its protein product is CATLTQGLFQPQHF.

The gene calls are TRBV2 and TRBJ2-1; the D is unclear. The CDR3 has 10 residues. Germline V gene sequence: CDR1 SNHLY, CDR2 FYNNEI. V lost 8 bases and J 9 bases, leaving 8 bases between the germline ends. Written as DNA, the CDR3 is TGTGCCAGCCCCGGCGGTGAGCAGTTCTTC. It is translated as CASPGGEQFF. The whole variable domain, remainder taken from reference TRBV2 and TRBJ2-1, is EPEVTQTPSHQVTQMGQEVILRCVPISNHLYFYWYRQILGQKVEFLVSFYNNEISEKSEIFDDQFSVERPDGSNFTLKIRSTKLEDSAMYFCASPGGEQFFGPGTRLTVL.

This clonotype occurred many times. CDR3 sequence: CASSLGGTGPTDTQYF. CDR3 nucleotides: TGTGCCAGCAGCTTAGGCGGGACGGGGCCCACAGATACGCAGTATTTT. The chain uses TRBV5-5 and TRBJ2-3; maybe TRBD2 (6 bases). Germline V CDR1 and CDR2: SGHKS, YYEKEE (reference sequence). The CDR3 has 16 amino acids. Trimming shortened V by 2 bases and J by 2 bases, and 15 bases separated the two germline ends.

This clonotype was counted many times. This CDR3 reads CASSLEGRVDEQYF. CDR3 in DNA: TGTGCCAGCAGCTTGGAGGGGCGCGTCGACGAGCAGTACTTC. This chain uses TRBV7-2 with TRBJ2-7; TRBD2 might be the D (6 bases). V gave up 3 bases and J gave up 5 bases, with 14 bases separating them. The CDR3 has 14 residues. Germline CDR1 and CDR2: SGHTA and FQGNSA.

V and J are TRBV4-3 and TRBJ2-2; maybe TRBD2 (6 bases). Trimming removed 0 bases at V and 4 bases at J, with 9 bases between. Per the germline V gene, CDR1 is LGHNA and CDR2 is YSLEER. The CDR3 has 15 amino acids. The CDR3 DNA reads TGCGCCAGCAGCCAAGAGGCCGGGGGCACCGGGGAGCTGTTTTTT. Translation: CASSQEAGGTGELFF.

This clonotype was seen only a few times. The chain links TRBV7-2 to TRBJ2-5; 10 nucleotides line up with TRBD1. V gave up 6 bases and J gave up 7 bases; unmatched junction bases: 11. CDR3 size: 15 residues. Germline V gene data show CDR1 as SGHTA and CDR2 as FQGNSA. The CDR3 DNA sequence: TGTGCCAGCAGTTCCCCGGGACAGGGGCGGATGACCCAGTACTTC. Its protein is CASSSPGQGRMTQYF.

This sequence joins TRBV7-8 and TRBJ1-4; 8 nucleotides line up with TRBD1. CDR1 and CDR2 (germline): SGHVS, FQNEAQ. The CDR3 is 18 amino acids. V shed 5 bases and J 7 bases; nucleotides not matched to a gene: 18. The CDR3 nucleotides read TGTGCCAGCAGCCTCCGTCCCGGGACAGGCCAGGGGGGTGAAAAACTGTTTTTT. Residues: CASSLRPGTGQGGEKLFF.

This clonotype occurred a few times. V usage is TRBV12-3 or TRBV12-4 and J usage is TRBJ2-7; possible D gene TRBD1, 6 bases. This CDR3 spans 15 amino acids. Trimming removed 3 bases from V and 5 bases from J, with 17 bases in between. In DNA form, the CDR3 reads TGTGCCAGCAGTTTGGGGACACTAGTGACCCACGAGCAGTACTTC. Amino acid sequence: CASSLGTLVTHEQYF.